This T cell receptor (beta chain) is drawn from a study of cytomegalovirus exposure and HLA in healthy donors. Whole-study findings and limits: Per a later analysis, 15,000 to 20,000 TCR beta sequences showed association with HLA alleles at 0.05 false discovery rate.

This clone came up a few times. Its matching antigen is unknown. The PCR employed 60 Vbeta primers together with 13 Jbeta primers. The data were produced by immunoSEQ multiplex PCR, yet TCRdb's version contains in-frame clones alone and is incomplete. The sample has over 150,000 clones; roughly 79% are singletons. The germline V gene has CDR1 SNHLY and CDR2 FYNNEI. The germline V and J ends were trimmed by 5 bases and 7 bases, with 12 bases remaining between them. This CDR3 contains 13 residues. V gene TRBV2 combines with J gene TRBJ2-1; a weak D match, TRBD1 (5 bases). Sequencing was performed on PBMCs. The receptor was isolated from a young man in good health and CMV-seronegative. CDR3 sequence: CASSLQAGNEQFF. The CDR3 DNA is TGTGCCAGCAGTTTACAGGCCGGAAATGAGCAGTTCTTC.